The following is a T cell receptor (beta chain) sequence with its context. These data belong to a study of a mutant IDH1 vaccine in newly diagnosed glioma. As for the study in general: Receipt of radiotherapy, temozolomide, or both preceded the study, and most received both.

Time point defined: baseline, week 1 (first vaccination visit). Treatment specified: pre-vaccination baseline after standard-of-care therapy. The protocol was immunoSEQ multiplex PCR, while the TCRdb copy is restricted to in-frame clones and leaves out a portion. The sample has roughly 70,000 clones; about 86% are singletons. The sequence came from a man under 40 with glioma. The source material was PBMCs, sampled from a glioma patient treated with radiotherapy, temozolomide or both.

CDR3 DNA sequence: TGTGCCTGGCAGGGTGTCGGACAAGAGACCCAGTACTTC. Translation: CAWQGVGQETQYF. The gene calls are TRBV30 and TRBJ2-5, with D perhaps TRBD1 (5 bases). The CDR3 consists of 13 residues. V shed 5 bases and J shed 2 bases, with 12 bases lying between them. Germline assignment: CDR1 GTSNPN and CDR2 SVGIG (reference sequence). The entire variable domain, with the rest obtained from reference TRBV30 and TRBJ2-5, is as follows: SQTIHQWPATLVQPVGSPLSLECTVEGTSNPNLYWYRQAAGRGLQLLFYSVGIGQISSEVPQNLSASRPQDRQFILSSKKLLLSDSGFYLCAWQGVGQETQYFGPGTRLLVL.